The T cell receptor (beta chain) described here comes from a study of PD-1 blockade in mismatch repair-deficient tumors. Concerning this clone: Its antigen is as yet unknown.

General study results and limits: After pembrolizumab, tumor-resident clones rose rapidly, then generally contracted before radiologic responses.

TCRdb's copy holds only in-frame clones and misses some; the assay was immunoSEQ multiplex PCR. Among 120,000 or so clones listed, approximately 90% were seen once. This TCR was sampled from an adult with mismatch repair-deficient cancer. The source material was peripheral blood, sampled 44 weeks after starting pembrolizumab.

CDR3: CASSARAANQPQHF. CDR3 DNA sequence: TGTGCCAGCAGCGCCAGGGCAGCAAATCAGCCCCAGCATTTT. This chain connects TRBV6-6 to TRBJ1-5, with D possibly being TRBD1 (5 bases). V lost 6 bases and J lost 4, with 13 bases in between. From germline, CDR1 is MNHNY and CDR2 SVGAGI (reference sequence). The CDR3 totals 14 residues.